This T cell receptor beta chain appears in the sequencing data of a study of T cell repertoires in cytomegalovirus infection. J was trimmed by 4 bases and V by 3 bases; bases with no gene match: 9. Germline V gene data show CDR1 as DFQATT and CDR2 as SNEGSKA (reference sequence). This CDR3 is built from 17 residues. One entry per CDR3 protein results from TCRdb running MiXCR on the reads. The sample consists of around 290,000 distinct CDR3 sequences, more than 20% of them appearing once. Note on this clonotype: Its antigen is undetermined.

Findings of the study overall: It was HLA-C-restricted CMV-specific TCR beta clonotypes that dominated the response ex vivo.

The chain employs TRBV20-1 and TRBJ2-3; 14 bases are shared with TRBD2. The source of this sequence is a human donor in good health (CMV status not recorded). Some clones in this sample may be carry-over from other donors' samples. The sequencing sample was made of PBMCs. CDR3 amino acids: CSASGTSGGRWADTQYF. CDR3 coding DNA: TGCAGTGCTAGTGGGACTAGCGGGGGCAGGTGGGCAGATACGCAGTATTTT.